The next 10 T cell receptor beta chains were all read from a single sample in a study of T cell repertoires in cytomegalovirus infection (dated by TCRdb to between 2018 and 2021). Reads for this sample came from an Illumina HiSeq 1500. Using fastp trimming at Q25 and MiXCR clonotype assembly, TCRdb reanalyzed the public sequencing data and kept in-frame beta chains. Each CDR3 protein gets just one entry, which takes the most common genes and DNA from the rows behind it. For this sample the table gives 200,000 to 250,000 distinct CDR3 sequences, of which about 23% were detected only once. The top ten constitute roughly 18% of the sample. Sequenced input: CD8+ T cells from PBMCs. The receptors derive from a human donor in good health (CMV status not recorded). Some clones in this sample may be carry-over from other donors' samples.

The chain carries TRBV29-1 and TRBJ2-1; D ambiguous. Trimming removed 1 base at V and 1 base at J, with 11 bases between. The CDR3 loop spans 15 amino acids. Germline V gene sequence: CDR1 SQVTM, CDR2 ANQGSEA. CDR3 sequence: CSVEAPLVSYNEQFF. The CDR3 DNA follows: TGCAGCGTTGAAGCCCCCCTAGTATCCTACAATGAGCAGTTCTTC.

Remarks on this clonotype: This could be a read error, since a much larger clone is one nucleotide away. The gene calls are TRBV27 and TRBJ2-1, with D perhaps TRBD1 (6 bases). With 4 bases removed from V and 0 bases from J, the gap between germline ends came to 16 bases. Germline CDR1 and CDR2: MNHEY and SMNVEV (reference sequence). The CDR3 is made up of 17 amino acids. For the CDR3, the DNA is TGTGCCAGCAGTTCGGACAAAACAGGGAGCTCCTACAATGAGCAGTTCTTC. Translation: CASSSDKTGSSYNEQFF.

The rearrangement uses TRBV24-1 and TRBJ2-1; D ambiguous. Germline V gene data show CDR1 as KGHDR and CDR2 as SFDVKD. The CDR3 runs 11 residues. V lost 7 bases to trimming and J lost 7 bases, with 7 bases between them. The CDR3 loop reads CATSAENEQFF. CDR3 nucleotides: TGTGCCACCAGCGCTGAGAATGAGCAGTTCTTC.

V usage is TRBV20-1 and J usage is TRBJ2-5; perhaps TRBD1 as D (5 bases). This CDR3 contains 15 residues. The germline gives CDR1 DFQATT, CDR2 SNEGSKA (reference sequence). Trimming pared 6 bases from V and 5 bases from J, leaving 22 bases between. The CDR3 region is CSAPLEDSATETQYF. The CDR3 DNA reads TGCAGTGCCCCTTTGGAAGACAGTGCAACGGAGACCCAGTACTTC.

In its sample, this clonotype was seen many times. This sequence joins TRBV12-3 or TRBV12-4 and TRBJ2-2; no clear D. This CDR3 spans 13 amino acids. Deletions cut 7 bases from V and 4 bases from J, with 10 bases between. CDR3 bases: TGTGCCAGCACGCCAGGAGTCACCGGGGAGCTGTTTTTT. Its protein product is CASTPGVTGELFF.

CDR3 residues: CASSLTGGSYSNQPQHF. The CDR3 nucleotides are TGTGCCAGCAGCCTGACAGGGGGTTCCTATAGCAATCAGCCCCAGCATTTT. The chain joins TRBV28 to TRBJ1-5; TRBD1 matches at 9 bases. V was clipped by 6 bases and J by 0 bases; unmatched bases: 9. Germline values: CDR1 MDHEN, CDR2 SYDVKM. This CDR3 comprises 17 residues.

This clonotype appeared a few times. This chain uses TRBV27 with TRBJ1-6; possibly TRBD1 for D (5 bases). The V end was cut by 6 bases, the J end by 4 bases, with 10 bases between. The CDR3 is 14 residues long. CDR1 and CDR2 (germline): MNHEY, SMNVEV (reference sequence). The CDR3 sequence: CASSYGGYNSPLHF. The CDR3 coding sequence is TGTGCCAGCAGCTACGGGGGATATAATTCACCCCTCCACTTT.

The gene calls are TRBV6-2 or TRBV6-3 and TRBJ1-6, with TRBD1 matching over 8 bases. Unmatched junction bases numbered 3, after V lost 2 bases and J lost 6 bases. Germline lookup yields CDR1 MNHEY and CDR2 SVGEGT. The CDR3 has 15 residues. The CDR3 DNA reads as TGTGCCAGCAGTTACGGGACAGGTGTTAATTCACCCCTCCACTTT. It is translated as CASSYGTGVNSPLHF.

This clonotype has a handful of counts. Here the CDR3 DNA reads TGTGCCAGTACGAGTCCGGGGATGACCTACGAGCAGTACTTC. Amino acids: CASTSPGMTYEQYF. The rearrangement links TRBV28 to TRBJ2-7; perhaps TRBD2 as D (5 bases). V was clipped by 9 bases and J by 2 bases, with 17 bases between them. Germline CDR1 and CDR2: MDHEN and SYDVKM. The CDR3 has 14 residues.

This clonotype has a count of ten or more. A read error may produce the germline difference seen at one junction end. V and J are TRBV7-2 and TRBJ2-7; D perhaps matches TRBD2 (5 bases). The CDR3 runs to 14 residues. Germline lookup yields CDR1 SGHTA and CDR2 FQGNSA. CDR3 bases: TGTGCCAGCACCTTAGCGCGTTACCCCTACGAGCAGTACTTC. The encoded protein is CASTLARYPYEQYF.